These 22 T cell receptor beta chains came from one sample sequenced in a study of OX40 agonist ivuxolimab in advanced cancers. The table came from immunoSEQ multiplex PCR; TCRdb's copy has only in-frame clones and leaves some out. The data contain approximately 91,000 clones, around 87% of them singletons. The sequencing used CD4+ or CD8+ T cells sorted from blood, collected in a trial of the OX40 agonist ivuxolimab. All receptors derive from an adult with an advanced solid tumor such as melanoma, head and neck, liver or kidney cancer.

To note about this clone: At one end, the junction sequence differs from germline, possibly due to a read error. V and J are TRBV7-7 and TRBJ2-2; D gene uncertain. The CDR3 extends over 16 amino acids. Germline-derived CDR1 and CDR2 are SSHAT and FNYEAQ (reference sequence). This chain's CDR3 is CASSLLAGSNTGELFF. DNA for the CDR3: TGTGCTAGCAGCTTACTCGCAGGATCGAACACCGGGGAGCTGTTTTTT.

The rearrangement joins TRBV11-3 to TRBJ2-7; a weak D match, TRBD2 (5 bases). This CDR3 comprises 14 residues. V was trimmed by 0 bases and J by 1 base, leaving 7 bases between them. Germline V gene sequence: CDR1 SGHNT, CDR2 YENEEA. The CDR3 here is CASSLDGGSYEQYV. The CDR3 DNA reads TGTGCCAGCAGCTTAGATGGCGGGTCCTACGAGCAGTACGTC.

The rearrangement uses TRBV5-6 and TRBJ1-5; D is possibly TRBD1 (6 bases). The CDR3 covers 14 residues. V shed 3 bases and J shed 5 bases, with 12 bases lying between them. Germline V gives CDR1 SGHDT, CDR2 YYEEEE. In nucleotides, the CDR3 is TGTGCCAGCAGCTACGGACAGACGGATCAGCCCCAGCATTTT. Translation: CASSYGQTDQPQHF.

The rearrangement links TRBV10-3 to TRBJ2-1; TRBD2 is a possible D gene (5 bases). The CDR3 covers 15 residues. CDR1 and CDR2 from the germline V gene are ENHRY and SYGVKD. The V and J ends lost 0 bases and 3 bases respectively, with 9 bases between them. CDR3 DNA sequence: TGTGCCATCAGTGAGTCGACGGGGAACTACAATGAGCAGTTCTTC. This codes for CAISESTGNYNEQFF.

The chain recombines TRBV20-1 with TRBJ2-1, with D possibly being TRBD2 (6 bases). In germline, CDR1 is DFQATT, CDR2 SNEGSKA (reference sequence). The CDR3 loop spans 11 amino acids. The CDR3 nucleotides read TGCAGCGCCGGGGAGGTTAATGAGCAGTTCTTC. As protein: CSAGEVNEQFF.

The CDR3 region is CAWSAISYEQYF. The CDR3 region has the DNA TGTGCCTGGAGCGCTATCTCCTACGAGCAGTACTTC. The chain recombines TRBV30 with TRBJ2-7; the D is unclear. The CDR3 is 12 residues long. V gave up 3 bases and J gave up 0 bases, with 6 bases separating them. Germline V gene sequence: CDR1 GTSNPN, CDR2 SVGIG (reference sequence).

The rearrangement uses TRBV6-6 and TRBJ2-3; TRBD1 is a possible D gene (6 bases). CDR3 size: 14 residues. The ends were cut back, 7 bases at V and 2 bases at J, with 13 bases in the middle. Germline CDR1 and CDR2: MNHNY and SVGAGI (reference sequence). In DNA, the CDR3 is TGTGCCAGCACACCCCGGACAGCCACAGATACGCAGTATTTT. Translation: CASTPRTATDTQYF.

This CDR3 is CASSGGGREGDEKLFF. Here the CDR3 DNA reads TGTGCCAGCAGCGGCGGAGGCCGGGAAGGGGATGAAAAACTGTTTTTT. J is TRBJ1-4 and V is TRBV9; tentative D call: TRBD1 (5 bases). The CDR3 covers 16 residues. Germline V gene data show CDR1 as SGDLS and CDR2 as YYNGEE. Trimming shortened V by 3 bases and J by 6 bases, and 18 bases separated the two germline ends. The full variable domain, completed using reference TRBV9 and TRBJ1-4, is DSGVTQTPKHLITATGQRVTLRCSPRSGDLSVYWYQQSLDQGLQFLIQYYNGEERAKGNILERFSAQQFPDLHSELNLSSLELGDSALYFCASSGGGREGDEKLFFGSGTQLSVL.

CDR3 loop: CASSLIDANTEAFF. For the CDR3, the DNA is TGCGCCAGCAGCCTTATCGACGCGAACACTGAAGCTTTCTTT. This sequence joins TRBV4-1 and TRBJ1-1; D call uncertain. There are 14 residues in the CDR3. In germline, CDR1 is MGHRA, CDR2 YSYEKL. Trimming shortened V by 4 bases and J by 1 base, and 10 bases separated the two germline ends.

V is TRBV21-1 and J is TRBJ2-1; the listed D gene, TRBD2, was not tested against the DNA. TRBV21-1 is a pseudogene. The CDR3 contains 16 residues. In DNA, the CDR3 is TGTGCCAGCAGCAAAGCTGCGAATTGCTCCTACAATGAGCAGTTCTTC. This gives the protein CASSKAANCSYNEQFF.

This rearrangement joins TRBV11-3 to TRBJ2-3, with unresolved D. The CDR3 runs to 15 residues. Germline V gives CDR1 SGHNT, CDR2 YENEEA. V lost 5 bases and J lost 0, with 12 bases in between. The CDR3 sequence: CASSQRVTSTDTQYF. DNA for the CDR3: TGTGCCAGCAGCCAGCGTGTAACTAGCACAGATACGCAGTATTTT. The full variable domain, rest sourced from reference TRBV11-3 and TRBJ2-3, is EAGVVQSPRYKIIEKKQPVAFWCNPISGHNTLYWYLQNLGQGPELLIRYENEEAVDDSQLPKDRFSAERLKGVDSTLKIQPAELGDSAVYLCASSQRVTSTDTQYFGPGTRLTVL.

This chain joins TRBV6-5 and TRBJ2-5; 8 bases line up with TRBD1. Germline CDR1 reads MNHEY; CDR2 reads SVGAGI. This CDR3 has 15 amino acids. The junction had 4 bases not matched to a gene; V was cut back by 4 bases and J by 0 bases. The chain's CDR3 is CASSSGQDHQETQYF. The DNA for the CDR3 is TGTGCCAGCAGTTCGGGACAGGACCACCAAGAGACCCAGTACTTC.

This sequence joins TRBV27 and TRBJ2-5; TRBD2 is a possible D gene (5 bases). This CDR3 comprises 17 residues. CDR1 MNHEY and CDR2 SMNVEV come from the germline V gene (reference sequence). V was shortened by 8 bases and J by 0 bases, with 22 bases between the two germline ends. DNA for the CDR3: TGTGCCAGCCGCCGGCTAGCCACGCCTTGGTACCAAGAGACCCAGTACTTC. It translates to CASRRLATPWYQETQYF.

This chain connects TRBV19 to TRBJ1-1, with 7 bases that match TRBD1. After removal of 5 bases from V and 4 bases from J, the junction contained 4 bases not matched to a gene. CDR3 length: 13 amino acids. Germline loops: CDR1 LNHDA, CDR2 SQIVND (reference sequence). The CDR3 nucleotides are TGTGCCAGTAGTTCACAGGGGAGCACTGAAGCTTTCTTT. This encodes CASSSQGSTEAFF. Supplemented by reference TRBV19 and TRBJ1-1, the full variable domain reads DGGITQSPKYLFRKEGQNVTLSCEQNLNHDAMYWYRQDPGQGLRLIYYSQIVNDFQKGDIAEGYSVSREKKESFPLTVTSAQKNPTAFYLCASSSQGSTEAFFGQGTRLTVV.

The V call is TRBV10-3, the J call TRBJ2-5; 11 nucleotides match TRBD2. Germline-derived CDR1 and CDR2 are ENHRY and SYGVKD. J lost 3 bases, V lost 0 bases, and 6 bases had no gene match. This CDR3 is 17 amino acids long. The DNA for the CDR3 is TGTGCCATCAGTGAGTCGCGGGGGACTAGCGGAGAAGAGACCCAGTACTTC. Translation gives CAISESRGTSGEETQYF.

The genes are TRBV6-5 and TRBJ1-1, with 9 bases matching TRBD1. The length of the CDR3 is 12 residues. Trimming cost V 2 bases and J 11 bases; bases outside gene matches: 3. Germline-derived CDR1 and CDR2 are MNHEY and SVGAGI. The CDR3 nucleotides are TGTGCCAGCAGTTACAGGACAGGGGTGGCTTTCTTT. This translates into CASSYRTGVAFF.

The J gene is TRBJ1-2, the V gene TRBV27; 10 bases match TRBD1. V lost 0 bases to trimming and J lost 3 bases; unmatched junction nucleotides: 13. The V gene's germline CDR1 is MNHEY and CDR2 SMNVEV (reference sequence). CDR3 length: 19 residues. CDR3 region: CASSLSWGTGETSYYGYTF. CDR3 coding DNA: TGTGCCAGCAGTTTATCTTGGGGGACAGGGGAAACGTCGTACTATGGCTACACCTTC.

CDR3 sequence (DNA): TGTGCCAGCAGCCGAGGACTAGCGGGTATTTCCTACAATGAGCAGTTCTTC. Translation: CASSRGLAGISYNEQFF. The J gene is TRBJ2-1, the V gene TRBV27, with 11 positions matching TRBD2. The length of the CDR3 is 17 residues. The junction had 8 bases not matched to a gene; V was cut back by 6 bases and J by 1 base. The germline V gene encodes CDR1 MNHEY and CDR2 SMNVEV (reference sequence).

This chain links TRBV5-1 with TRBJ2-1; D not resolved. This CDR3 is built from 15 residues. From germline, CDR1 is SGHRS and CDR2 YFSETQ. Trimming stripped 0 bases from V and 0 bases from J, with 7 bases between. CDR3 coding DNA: TGCGCCAGCAGCTTGGCGCGTCGCTCCTACAATGAGCAGTTCTTC. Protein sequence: CASSLARRSYNEQFF.

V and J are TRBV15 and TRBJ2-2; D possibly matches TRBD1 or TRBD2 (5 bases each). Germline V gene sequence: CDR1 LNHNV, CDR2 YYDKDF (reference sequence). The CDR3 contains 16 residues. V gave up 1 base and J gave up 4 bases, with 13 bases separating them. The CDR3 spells CATSRGGIGGTGELFF. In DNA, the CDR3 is TGTGCCACCAGCAGAGGGGGGATAGGAGGCACCGGGGAGCTGTTTTTT.

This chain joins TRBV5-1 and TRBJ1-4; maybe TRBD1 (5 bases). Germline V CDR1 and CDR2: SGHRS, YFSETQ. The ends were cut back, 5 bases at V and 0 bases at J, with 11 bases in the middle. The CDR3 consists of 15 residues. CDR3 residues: CASSRTNPTNEKLFF. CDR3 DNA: TGCGCCAGCAGTCGGACAAACCCAACTAATGAAAAACTGTTTTTT.

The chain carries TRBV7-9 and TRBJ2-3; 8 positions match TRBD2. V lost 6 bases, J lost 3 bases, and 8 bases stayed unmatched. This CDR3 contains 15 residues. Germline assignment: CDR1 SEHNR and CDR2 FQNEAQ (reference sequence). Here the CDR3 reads CASSPRGGLTDTQYF. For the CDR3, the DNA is TGTGCCAGCAGTCCCCGGGGGGGGCTGACAGATACGCAGTATTTT. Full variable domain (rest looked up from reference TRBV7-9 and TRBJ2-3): DTGVSQNPRHKITKRGQNVTFRCDPISEHNRLYWYRQTLGQGPEFLTYFQNEAQLEKSRLLSDRFSAERPKGSFSTLEIQRTEQGDSAMYLCASSPRGGLTDTQYFGPGTRLTVL.